This T cell receptor (beta chain) came from a study of T cells in narcolepsy listed by TCRdb under 2018. In the study overall: Healthy control donors were enrolled in the study alongside patients who had narcolepsy type 1 or type 2 (NT1, NT2). The study sought autoreactive T cells targeting hypocretin neuron self-antigens (hypocretin, TRIB2) in narcolepsy patients, using TCR Vbeta sequencing to track clonotypes in blood and CSF.

Study-wide conclusions, independent of this receptor: Numbers of sequenced blood memory CD4+ clonotypes were comparable, averaging about 39,494 in patients and roughly 30,000 in controls. In plots comparing CSF and blood CD4+ T cell clonotypes from the same patient, HCRT-specific and TRIB2-specific autoreactive clonotypes were highlighted. Autoreactive clonotypes were reported to be detected serially in the blood of the same patients and of different patients, but not in the blood of healthy controls. Some blood memory CD4+ repertoires from patients and controls contained no sequences matching autoreactive T cell clones.

The method was the immunoSEQ multiplex PCR assay. TCRdb holds this immuneACCESS table with in-frame rearrangements only. Some clones are missing; in checked studies, unresolved V genes explain under half, and the rest has no known cause. This sample comprises approximately 30,000 clones, about 85% of them detected only once. Approximately 1% of the sample comes from the top ten. On this clone: What antigen it recognizes has not been identified. No quality values exist for individual bases; no much larger clone is one base distant.

The CDR1 and CDR2 encoded by the germline V gene are SGHAT and FQNNGV. Taken from cysteine to phenylalanine, the CDR3 has 13 residues. Kept here is only the CDR3 DNA, which spans 39 bases and is read in frame from base 1. V drops 6 bases and J drops 5 bases, leaving 13 bases in between. For TCR Vbeta sequencing, memory CD4+ T cells were sorted ex vivo from the peripheral blood of narcolepsy patients and healthy controls. The TCR sequence derives from a human donor in good health. Sequencing used memory (CD45RA-) CD4+ T cells from blood. Interpreted using the paper, the cell subset or site label stands for: memory T cells sorted ex vivo from peripheral blood. This sequence uses TRBV11-2 and TRBJ2-5; a tentative D call is TRBD2 (7 bases match). DNA sequence: TGTGCCAGCAGAAGGGGGGGGTCGGAGACCCAGTACTTC. Its coded protein is CASRRGGSETQYF.